This T cell receptor (beta chain) came from a study of blood T cell repertoires in COVID-19. Sequencing was performed with immunoSEQ multiplex PCR; in TCRdb, only in-frame clones are kept and a portion is missing. The data show roughly 200,000 clones, around 85% seen once. Germline-derived CDR1 and CDR2 are LGHDT and YNNKEL (reference sequence). This CDR3 has 16 amino acids. With 5 bases removed from V and 4 bases from J, the gap between germline ends came to 15 bases. Material: PBMCs or T cells enriched from blood (not recorded which). The receptor comes from a man in his forties or fifties who had recovered from COVID-19. The chain uses TRBV3-1 (or the pseudogene TRBV3-2) and TRBJ2-6; TRBD1 might be the D (5 bases). The CDR3 is CASSSRVLDGANVLTF. The CDR3 nucleotides are TGTGCCAGCAGCTCCAGGGTTTTAGACGGGGCCAACGTCCTGACTTTC.